This TCR beta chain was found in a study of human T cells and chemical hapten exposure. Study results and limitations: Relative to control repertoires, expanded TCRs gave rise to significantly more large CDR3 similarity clusters. More PT1 expanded TCRs went with higher patch test scores.

Time point: pre-sensitization, week 0. Sample treatment: therapeutic diphenylcyclopropenone sensitization with weekly scalp DPC. The library attached unique molecular identifiers to individual cDNA molecules. In the original workflow: Samples had a median of 95,638 TCRs, ranging roughly 23,224 to 690,600. Each CDR3 protein is one row after TCRdb ran MiXCR on the RACE reads. TCRdb's processing, not the authors', yielded these V and J calls. The sample has around 300,000 distinct CDR3 sequences, around 7.3% seen once. Germline-derived CDR1 and CDR2 are SQVTM and ANQGSEA. CDR3 length: 13 amino acids. V lost 6 bases to trimming and J lost 1 base; unmatched junction nucleotides: 4. Turning to this clonotype: Its antigen is unknown.

The sample consisted of whole blood, taken in connection with sensitization to the hapten diphenylcyclopropenone (DPC). The chain couples TRBV29-1 to TRBJ1-1, with 8 bases lining up with TRBD1. This sequence was found in a man between 18 and 35 years old with alopecia areata. Some clones in this sample may be carry-over from other donors' samples. CDR3 sequence: CSVTGDSNTEAFF. The CDR3 bases are TGCAGCGTGACAGGGGATTCGAACACTGAAGCTTTCTTT.